The 12 T cell receptor beta chains reported below all come from one sample, sequenced in a study of cytomegalovirus exposure and HLA in healthy donors. This PCR relied on a set of 60 Vbeta primers and 13 Jbeta primers. The protocol was immunoSEQ multiplex PCR, while the TCRdb copy is restricted to in-frame clones and leaves out a portion. The data contain tens of thousands of clones, around 70% of them singletons. Sequences were obtained from PBMCs. Receptors were obtained from a woman aged 45-65 years in good health and CMV-seropositive.

The rearrangement joins TRBV6-1 to TRBJ1-3; possible D gene TRBD1, 6 bases. The CDR3 consists of 17 residues. Deletions cut 3 bases from V and 2 bases from J, with 17 bases between. Germline-derived CDR1 and CDR2 are MNHNS and SASEGT. The DNA of the CDR3 is TGTGCCAGCAGTGACAGGGGAGGGATTGGGCCTGGAAACACCATATATTTT. This encodes CASSDRGGIGPGNTIYF.

The chain recombines TRBV9 with TRBJ1-2; TRBD1 matches at 7 bases. Germline V CDR1 and CDR2: SGDLS, YYNGEE. This CDR3 spans 13 amino acids. Trimming took 1 base from V and 4 from J; bases not matched to a gene: 1. The chain's CDR3 is CASSVQGGYGYTF. The CDR3 DNA follows: TGTGCCAGCAGCGTACAGGGGGGCTATGGCTACACCTTC.

The chain couples TRBV2 to TRBJ2-5; 9 bases are shared with TRBD1. With 8 bases clipped from V and 5 bases from J, the junction kept 12 bases outside the gene matches. This CDR3 is built from 15 residues. CDR1 SNHLY and CDR2 FYNNEI come from the germline V gene. Here the CDR3 DNA reads TGTGCCAGCCCCCCGAGGACAGGGGTGGAGGAGACCCAGTACTTC. Translated: CASPPRTGVEETQYF.

The gene calls are TRBV14 and TRBJ1-6, with D maybe TRBD1 (5 bases). Germline CDR1 is SGHDN and CDR2 is FVKESK. The CDR3 is 16 amino acids. The V and J ends lost 4 bases and 9 bases respectively, with 19 bases between them. The CDR3 DNA reads as TGTGCCAGCAGCCTTCACGGGGCGGGAGGCCTTTCACCCCTCCACTTT. The encoded protein is CASSLHGAGGLSPLHF.

This sequence joins TRBV6-1 and TRBJ1-1; D perhaps matches TRBD1 (6 bases). Trimming left V 6 bases short and J 5 bases short, with 16 bases between. Germline loops: CDR1 MNHNS, CDR2 SASEGT. This CDR3 region has 14 residues. CDR3 nucleotides: TGTGCCAGCAGGAGGGGGAGCGGAGGAACTGAAGCTTTCTTT. It translates to CASRRGSGGTEAFF.

The CDR3: CASSLRTGPNEKLFF. The DNA of the CDR3 is TGTGCCAGCAGCCTCAGGACAGGGCCTAATGAAAAACTGTTTTTT. The chain is built from TRBV13 and TRBJ1-4; the match to TRBD1 covers 8 bases. CDR1 and CDR2 from the germline V gene are PRHDT and FYEKMQ (reference sequence). The length of the CDR3 is 15 residues. V lost 5 bases, J lost 3 bases, and 5 bases stayed unmatched.

The chain recombines TRBV19 with TRBJ2-5; 8 nucleotides match TRBD1. CDR3 size: 15 residues. The V gene's germline CDR1 is LNHDA and CDR2 SQIVND (reference sequence). The ends lost 8 bases at V and 5 bases at J; junction bases unmatched: 13. The CDR3 region has the DNA TGTGCCAGTGGATCACACAGGGGGGCGGGGGAGACCCAGTACTTC. Residues: CASGSHRGAGETQYF. Based on the CDR3 plus reference TRBV19 and TRBJ2-5, the full variable domain is DGGITQSPKYLFRKEGQNVTLSCEQNLNHDAMYWYRQDPGQGLRLIYYSQIVNDFQKGDIAEGYSVSREKKESFPLTVTSAQKNPTAFYLCASGSHRGAGETQYFGPGTRLLVL.

This clone was recorded once. Written as DNA, the CDR3 is TGTGCCAGCAGCATACCGACTAGCGGGAGGGGAGATGAGCAGTTCTTC. Translating it yields CASSIPTSGRGDEQFF. This sequence joins TRBV5-4 and TRBJ2-1; 14 bases match TRBD2. The CDR3 consists of 16 residues. CDR1 is SGHNT and CDR2 is YYREEE in the germline V gene (reference sequence). The J segment lost 8 bases and the V segment lost 4 bases, leaving 8 bases of the junction unmatched.

The table lists this clone with a few counts. V is TRBV5-1 and J is TRBJ2-2; 7 bases match TRBD2. With 4 bases clipped from V and 3 bases from J, the junction kept 3 bases outside the gene matches. Germline V CDR1 and CDR2: SGHRS, YFSETQ. CDR3 length: 14 residues. The CDR3 region is CASSNGLDTGELFF. CDR3 nucleotide sequence: TGCGCCAGCAGCAACGGACTAGACACCGGGGAGCTGTTTTTT.

The chain employs TRBV18 and TRBJ1-1, with 7 bases matching TRBD1. The CDR3 is made up of 13 amino acids. With V trimmed by 8 bases and J by 4 bases, 7 bases remained unmatched. Germline V gives CDR1 KGHSH, CDR2 LQKENI. The CDR3: CASRQGAGTEAFF. The CDR3 nucleotides are TGTGCCAGCCGACAGGGAGCGGGCACTGAAGCTTTCTTT.

This rearrangement joins TRBV7-3 to TRBJ1-1; 8 nucleotides align to TRBD1. CDR3 length equals 13 residues. Germline loops: CDR1 SGHTA, CDR2 FQGTGA. J gave up 5 bases and V 3 bases, and 2 bases lay outside the gene matches. Written as DNA, the CDR3 is TGTGCCAGCAGCTTGGACAGGGTGACTGAAGCTTTCTTT. The encoded protein is CASSLDRVTEAFF.

This chain links TRBV28 with TRBJ2-7; D possibly corresponds to TRBD1 (5 bases). CDR3 length equals 16 residues. Trimming removed 4 bases from V and 0 bases from J, with 16 bases in between. CDR1 and CDR2 (germline): MDHEN, SYDVKM. The CDR3 nucleotides read TGTGCCAGCAGTTCTCTAGGGGCGGACCTCTCCTACGAGCAGTACTTC. Encoded protein: CASSSLGADLSYEQYF.